This TCR beta chain was identified in a study of shared clonotypes between healthy human individuals (dated by TCRdb to about 2020). In terms of the full investigation: The cohort comprised a couple of women and three men aged 18 to 49 years. For each donor, CD4 naive and CD4 memory were each run on three plates, CD8 naive on two plates, and CD8 memory on one plate. The study deeply sequenced blood TCR repertoires of about 5 healthy adults to estimate repertoire size and the extent of clonotype sharing between individuals. To increase sequencing depth and limit assay-specific biases, different laboratories used diverse techniques to prepare libraries and sequence TCR repertoires. Leukapheresis yielded between about 0.94 and 8.9 billion PBMCs per donor.

Using the deep immunoSEQ assay, TCR CDR3 regions were amplified from genomic DNA by multiplex PCR. Genomic DNA extracted from each cell subset was distributed evenly over all wells of several immunoSEQ 96-well plates, and each plate served as one replicate. For sorted subsets, roughly 0.2 ug genomic DNA, equal to 25,000 to 35,000 T cell genomes, was loaded into each replicate PCR. The purified libraries were quantified using a Qubit 3.0 fluorometer, sized with a Bioanalyzer 2100, and then quantified again using the KAPA Library Quantification kit. A separate single-read 150-cycle Illumina NextSeq 550 flow cell was used to sequence each immunoSEQ 96-well plate. The authors' analysis ran thus. Because only junctional sequences without quality scores were contained in the immunoSEQ output, filtering matching that applied to full-length reads could not be performed. Sequences were annotated with PyIR, a Python wrapper for IgBLAST v1.9, and V/J genes and CDR3 were assigned using IMGT germline references. Reads were filtered out if the reads had weak V/J assignments (E-value above 1e-6), no CDR3, stop codons, out-of-frame junctions, or ambiguous translated residues. A V3J clonotype was defined by an identical inferred V gene, J gene, and CDR3 amino acid sequence. Percentage overlap between repertoires was computed as shared unique clonotypes divided by the size of the smaller repertoire. Richness of each repertoire was evaluated using RTK rarefaction, the Chao1 estimator, and Recon v2.1 estimates of unobserved clonotypes. OLGA was used to compute generation probabilities for all TCRbeta clonotypes that the gDNA method yielded from four donors. TCRdb stores this immuneACCESS table with in-frame sequences only. Part of the clones is absent; in the studies checked, under half of the shortfall reflects unresolved V genes, and no reason is known for the rest. V and J calls and clone size are those listed in that table; D and trimming were worked out from the DNA. A total of 800,000 or so clones appear in this sample, around 96% of them only once. The ten largest clones add up to about 0.25% of the sample.

CD8 naive samples were CD45RO-negative cells positively selected for CCR7, giving a CD45RA+CCR7+ population that excluded TemRA cells. The donors were healthy, HIV-negative adults with no recently reported acute infections or vaccinations. Every donor was a Caucasian adult living in Nashville, Tennessee, USA. Blood was collected by leukapheresis, and PBMCs were isolated by Ficoll-Histopaque density gradient centrifugation and then cryopreserved in liquid nitrogen vapor phase. Purity and quantity of every magnetically sorted T cell population were checked by analytical flow cytometry. Genomic DNA was isolated from each sorted fraction and quantified by UV absorbance on a Nanodrop 2000c. The V and J ends are trimmed by 4 bases and 4 bases, leaving 20 bases between them. Sequences SGHKS (CDR1) and YYEKEE (CDR2) are obtained from the germline V gene (reference sequence). Reading from cysteine to phenylalanine, the CDR3 counts 16 amino acids. The read is trimmed to its CDR3 DNA, 48 bases read in frame from base 1.

With respect to this clone: The antigen it recognizes is unknown. Base quality data are lacking; no much larger clone is found one base away.

General study outcomes and caveats: Pairwise subsampling led to the expectation that sequencing depth would affect the degree of clonotype sharing among donors. Sampling was restricted to blood, and TCR repertoires in tissues likely differ from the TCR repertoires found in blood. Compared with non-shared clonotypes, the clonotypes found in all four sorted-subset donors had higher generation probabilities. Because the study included only a small number of donors, the genetic and exposure-history diversity represented was limited. Naive subsets generally had larger estimated clonotype richness than memory subsets. Rarefaction of sorted-subset datasets indicated incomplete sequencing despite the large sequencing depth. Around 5.4% of naive CD4, 3% to 4% of naive CD8, roughly 2.5% of memory CD4, and 0.35% to 0.4% of memory CD8 clonotypes were shared across four donors.

The V gene is TRBV5-5 and the J gene is TRBJ1-1, with the D segment identity uncertain. The origin of this receptor is a man under 40 in good health. The sample taken for sequencing was naive CD8+ T cells sorted from blood. Explained via the paper, the cell subset or site label denotes: CD45RA+CCR7+. The CDR3 amino acid sequence is: CASSLGFVVVRTEAFF. The DNA sequence is given as TGTGCCAGCAGCCTCGGCTTTGTCGTGGTACGCACTGAAGCTTTCTTT.